Presented here are 28 T cell receptor beta chains from one specimen sequenced in a study of T cell repertoires in cytomegalovirus infection. Which antigens these TCRs recognize remains unknown. TCRdb re-analysed the reads in MiXCR, keeping a single row per CDR3 protein. There are approximately 730,000 distinct CDR3 sequences in the sample; 25% to 30% occur only once, and around 13% lies in the top ten. Material: cultured CD8+ T cells from PBMCs, obtained from culture after CMV antigen stimulation. The receptors originated from a human donor in good health (CMV status not recorded). Some clones in this sample may be carry-over from other donors' samples.

Only a few counts were recorded for this clonotype. The chain recombines TRBV28 with TRBJ2-7; no clear D gene. The germline V and J ends were trimmed by 7 bases and 3 bases, with 7 bases remaining between them. Germline lookup yields CDR1 MDHEN and CDR2 SYDVKM. This CDR3 contains 11 residues. The CDR3 DNA reads TGTGCCAGCACCTCGGGCTACGAGCAGTACGTC. Encoded protein: CASTSGYEQYV.

The CDR3 nucleotides read TGTGCCAGCAGTAACAACAGGGGTAAGCCCCAGCATTTT. Translating it yields CASSNNRGKPQHF. The gene calls are TRBV27 and TRBJ1-5; TRBD1 agrees at 7 bases. The trim removed 5 bases at V and 8 bases at J, leaving 6 bases unmatched. The CDR3 extends over 13 amino acids. CDR1 and CDR2 (germline): MNHEY, SMNVEV (reference sequence).

The rearrangement joins TRBV28 to TRBJ1-4; D is unclear. The germline CDR1 and CDR2 sequences are MDHEN and SYDVKM. V gave up 2 bases and J gave up 4 bases, with 8 bases separating them. This CDR3 has 14 amino acids. The CDR3 loop reads CASSLRKFNEKLFF. The CDR3 DNA is TGTGCCAGCAGTTTACGAAAATTTAATGAAAAACTGTTTTTT.

This clonotype was seen more than once but under ten times. This chain uses TRBV25-1 with TRBJ1-1; no firm D call. V dropped 4 bases and J dropped 3 bases, with 3 bases sitting between them. Germline loops: CDR1 MGHDK, CDR2 SYGVNS. The CDR3 is 11 residues long. In DNA form, the CDR3 reads TGTGCCAGCAGTGGATACACTGAAGCTTTCTTT. Amino acid sequence: CASSGYTEAFF.

This clonotype has a count of ten or more. Here the CDR3 reads CASSPRGRTEAFF. The CDR3 nucleotides are TGTGCCAGCAGTCCTCGAGGGCGCACTGAAGCTTTCTTT. J is TRBJ1-1 and V is TRBV7-6, with D unclear. V lost 6 bases to trimming and J lost 4 bases, with 12 bases between them. CDR3 size: 13 residues. Germline CDR1 is SGHVS and CDR2 is FNYEAQ.

The chain employs TRBV6-6 and TRBJ2-3; maybe TRBD1 (6 bases). Germline-derived CDR1 and CDR2 are MNHNY and SVGAGI (reference sequence). The CDR3 is 14 amino acids. Deletions cut 2 bases from V and 6 bases from J, with 12 bases between. CDR3 residues: CASSYVRGGDTQYF. DNA of the CDR3: TGTGCCAGCAGTTACGTCAGGGGTGGCGATACGCAGTATTTT.

V usage is TRBV2 and J usage is TRBJ1-1; 8 bases match TRBD1. The CDR3 contains 13 residues. The V segment lost 4 bases and the J segment 7 bases; nucleotides outside the gene matches: 5. Germline CDR1 SNHLY, CDR2 FYNNEI. The CDR3 DNA sequence: TGTGCCAGCAGTGGAGGGACAGGATTTGAAGCTTTCTTT. This codes for CASSGGTGFEAFF.

The table lists this clonotype with a few counts. The genes are TRBV28 and TRBJ2-7; the match to TRBD1 covers 10 bases. Unmatched junction bases numbered 2, after V lost 6 bases and J lost 0 bases. Germline V gene data show CDR1 as MDHEN and CDR2 as SYDVKM. The CDR3 is 14 amino acids. Here the CDR3 DNA reads TGTGCCAGCAGCAGGACAGGGGGCTCCTACGAGCAGTACGTC. Residues: CASSRTGGSYEQYV.

The chain uses TRBV10-3 and TRBJ2-6; the D gene is possibly TRBD2 (6 bases). This CDR3 comprises 19 residues. CDR1 and CDR2 from the germline V gene are ENHRY and SYGVKD. Trimming removed 2 bases from V and 0 bases from J, with 17 bases in between. CDR3 sequence reads: CAISEPAGGTPSGANVLTF. The DNA of the CDR3 is TGTGCCATCAGTGAGCCGGCCGGCGGGACTCCCTCTGGGGCCAACGTCCTGACTTTC.

This rearrangement joins TRBV9 to TRBJ2-5; D is possibly TRBD2 (5 bases). This CDR3 has 15 amino acids. Trimming removed 0 bases from V and 5 bases from J, with 14 bases in between. CDR1 and CDR2 from the germline V gene are SGDLS and YYNGEE. CDR3 region: CASSVERRSWETQYF. As DNA, the CDR3 is TGTGCCAGCAGCGTAGAACGGAGGAGTTGGGAGACCCAGTACTTC.

The genes are TRBV6-1 and TRBJ2-7, with D perhaps TRBD2 (7 bases). V was pared by 4 bases and J by 3 bases, with 19 bases between. Looked up from germline, CDR1 is MNHNS and CDR2 is SASEGT. The CDR3 spans 16 residues. CDR3 loop: CASSGRGTGTIYEQYV. The CDR3 coding sequence is TGTGCCAGCAGTGGTAGGGGGACGGGGACTATCTACGAGCAGTACGTC.

This clonotype was seen only a few times. V and J are TRBV27 and TRBJ1-1; D remains unclear. Germline loops: CDR1 MNHEY, CDR2 SMNVEV (reference sequence). This CDR3 comprises 15 residues. The germline V and J ends were trimmed by 8 bases and 0 bases, with 16 bases remaining between them. This CDR3 reads CASYLSPALNTEAFF. CDR3 DNA sequence: TGTGCCAGCTATCTTAGCCCGGCCCTGAACACTGAAGCTTTCTTT.

This clonotype has a count of ten or more. The rearrangement links TRBV14 to TRBJ2-7; D is undetermined. Germline V gives CDR1 SGHDN, CDR2 FVKESK. Trimming left V 2 bases short and J 9 bases short, with 14 bases between. The CDR3 contains 13 residues. The CDR3 loop reads CASSQFETRAQYF. The CDR3 nucleotides read TGTGCCAGCAGCCAATTTGAAACTCGGGCGCAGTACTTC.

The gene calls are TRBV27 and TRBJ2-3, with D possibly called TRBD1 or TRBD2 (5 bases each). V lost 7 bases and J lost 6, with 14 bases in between. This CDR3 has 13 amino acids. Germline CDR1 and CDR2: MNHEY and SMNVEV (reference sequence). The CDR3: CASTRGVKDTQYF. The CDR3 nucleotides read TGTGCCAGCACCCGAGGGGTTAAGGATACGCAGTATTTT.

V and J are TRBV6-2 or TRBV6-3 and TRBJ2-5; D might be TRBD1 (5 bases). Germline assignment: CDR1 MNHEY and CDR2 SVGEGT. This CDR3 contains 16 residues. The germline V and J ends were trimmed by 6 bases and 3 bases, with 20 bases remaining between them. The CDR3 is CASSPLRYDREETQYF. Written as DNA, the CDR3 is TGTGCCAGCAGCCCACTCCGTTACGACAGAGAAGAGACCCAGTACTTC.

This clonotype was seen many times. V is TRBV7-2 and J is TRBJ2-1, with a tentative D call TRBD2 (5 bases). This CDR3 region has 16 residues. V was cut by 4 bases and J by 0 bases, with 13 bases left in between. Germline CDR1 SGHTA, CDR2 FQGNSA. The CDR3 coding sequence is TGTGCCAGCAGCTCCCCCCACGGGGTCTCCTACAATGAGCAGTTCTTC. Translated: CASSSPHGVSYNEQFF.

In its sample, this clonotype was seen a few times. The rearrangement joins TRBV12-3 or TRBV12-4 to TRBJ1-4; 11 bases fit TRBD1. The V gene end was trimmed by 5 bases and the J gene end by 8 bases; junction bases not matched to a gene: 4. This CDR3 contains 14 residues. CDR3 protein: CASSQRTGGEKLFF. DNA for the CDR3: TGTGCCAGCAGTCAACGGACAGGGGGCGAAAAACTGTTTTTT.

This clonotype was counted between two and nine times. This chain connects TRBV9 to TRBJ1-1, with a possible D match to TRBD1 (5 bases). V lost 3 bases and J 4 bases, leaving 13 bases between the germline ends. Per the germline V gene, CDR1 is SGDLS and CDR2 is YYNGEE. This CDR3 is built from 14 residues. The CDR3 nucleotides read TGTGCCAGCAGCGCCGGGCAGGGAAGCACTGAAGCTTTCTTT. Its protein is CASSAGQGSTEAFF.

This clonotype was picked up many times. The V gene is TRBV7-2, the J gene TRBJ2-2; D uncertain. CDR3 length equals 18 residues. V dropped 1 base and J dropped 6 bases, with 21 bases sitting between them. Looked up from germline, CDR1 is SGHTA and CDR2 is FQGNSA. This CDR3 is CASSLVALVGFLAGELFF. As DNA, the CDR3 is TGTGCCAGCAGCTTAGTTGCTTTGGTCGGGTTTCTCGCCGGGGAGCTGTTTTTT.

The CDR3 DNA is TGTGCCAGCAGTGATAAGCCGACATTCTACGAGCAGTACTTC. This gives the protein CASSDKPTFYEQYF. The chain carries TRBV2 and TRBJ2-7; D not certain. CDR1 and CDR2 (germline): SNHLY, FYNNEI. V was cut by 3 bases and J by 3 bases, with 12 bases left in between. The CDR3 runs to 14 residues.

On this clonotype: Its ends do not fully match the called genes, so a read error is possible. The rearrangement joins TRBV7-9 to TRBJ1-5; D remains unclear. This CDR3 has 12 amino acids. Germline CDR1 and CDR2: SEHNR and FQNEAQ (reference sequence). CDR3: CASSPDEEPQHF. As DNA, the CDR3 is TGTGCTAGCAGCCCGGACGAAGAGCCCCAGCATTTT. Full variable domain (remainder filled in from reference TRBV7-9 and TRBJ1-5): DTGVSQNPRHKITKRGQNVTFRCDPISEHNRLYWYRQTLGQGPEFLTYFQNEAQLEKSRLLSDRFSAERPKGSFSTLEIQRTEQGDSAMYLCASSPDEEPQHFGDGTRLSIL.

This clonotype has at least ten counts. The genes are TRBV7-9 and TRBJ2-5; the D is unclear. The CDR3 contains 17 residues. CDR1 is SEHNR, CDR2 FQNEAQ, per germline (reference sequence). V dropped 1 base and J dropped 3 bases, with 18 bases sitting between them. The CDR3 sequence is CASSLGFFAAEEETQYF. The CDR3 nucleotides are TGTGCCAGCAGCTTAGGGTTTTTCGCAGCAGAGGAAGAGACCCAGTACTTC. The full variable domain, completed using reference TRBV7-9 and TRBJ2-5, is DTGVSQNPRHKITKRGQNVTFRCDPISEHNRLYWYRQTLGQGPEFLTYFQNEAQLEKSRLLSDRFSAERPKGSFSTLEIQRTEQGDSAMYLCASSLGFFAAEEETQYFGPGTRLLVL.

This clonotype was counted many times. This sequence joins TRBV7-2 and TRBJ2-7, with TRBD2 identical over 8 bases. After removal of 5 bases from V and 0 bases from J, the junction contained 6 bases not matched to a gene. The germline V gene encodes CDR1 SGHTA and CDR2 FQGNSA. This CDR3 is 15 amino acids long. CDR3 nucleotide sequence: TGTGCCAGCAGCGCACGACGGGGGGGCTCCTACGAGCAGTACGTC. Residues: CASSARRGGSYEQYV.

This clonotype was seen many times. V gene TRBV7-9 combines with J gene TRBJ1-6, with unresolved D. The CDR3 contains 15 residues. V was trimmed by 5 bases and J by 8 bases, leaving 16 bases between them. Germline values: CDR1 SEHNR, CDR2 FQNEAQ (reference sequence). Here the CDR3 DNA reads TGTGCCAGCAGCCCTATTGATGGTTTCGATTCACCCCTCCACTTT. It yields the protein CASSPIDGFDSPLHF.

This clonotype has a handful of counts. The V call is TRBV7-6, the J call TRBJ1-1, with 8 nucleotides matching TRBD1. CDR1 SGHVS and CDR2 FNYEAQ come from the germline V gene. The CDR3 contains 14 residues. J was trimmed by 5 bases and V by 3 bases; bases with no gene match: 5. This chain's CDR3 is CASSFQGAGTEAFF. In DNA form, the CDR3 reads TGTGCCAGCAGCTTCCAGGGGGCAGGGACTGAAGCTTTCTTT.

The chain combines TRBV6-2 or TRBV6-3 with TRBJ1-2; 7 positions agree with TRBD1. CDR3 size: 13 residues. J was trimmed by 6 bases and V by 7 bases; bases with no gene match: 8. Germline values: CDR1 MNHEY, CDR2 SVGEGT. The CDR3 coding sequence is TGTGCCAGCACCCCGACAGGGAGGGATGGCTACACCTTC. Amino acid sequence: CASTPTGRDGYTF.

The gene calls are TRBV15 and TRBJ2-7; 8 nucleotides match TRBD1. V trimming: 8 bases; J trimming: 6 bases; junction bases outside the gene matches: 12. Germline V gives CDR1 LNHNV, CDR2 YYDKDF (reference sequence). This CDR3 is 14 amino acids long. CDR3 nucleotides: TGTGCCACCGGGGGGACAGGCGGTACCGGCGAGCAGTACTTC. Residues: CATGGTGGTGEQYF.

The V and J genes are TRBV5-5 and TRBJ2-1; D is unclear. Germline V gene data show CDR1 as SGHKS and CDR2 as YYEKEE (reference sequence). The V end was cut by 0 bases, the J end by 2 bases, with 9 bases between. This CDR3 has 15 residues. CDR3 in amino acids: CASSLGLPTYNEQFF. The CDR3 coding sequence is TGTGCCAGCAGCTTGGGTCTACCTACCTACAATGAGCAGTTCTTC.